This T cell receptor beta chain was identified during a study of blood T cell repertoires in COVID-19. Whole-study context: T cells, B-cell-depleted T cells, or PBMCs supplied cDNA or gDNA.

Per the original methods: By means of reference gene primer amplification, nucleated cell counts were estimated. The data were produced by immunoSEQ multiplex PCR, yet TCRdb's version contains in-frame clones alone and is incomplete. V, J and clone size are those of that table, while D and trimming were read from the DNA. Of 310,000 or so clones listed, more than 75% are singletons. The CDR3 is 13 amino acids. Germline lookup yields CDR1 LNHDA and CDR2 SQIVND (reference sequence). Trimming removed 4 bases at V and 7 bases at J, with 13 bases between. The receptor comes from a man aged 50 to 59 with active or convalescent COVID-19. V gene TRBV19 combines with J gene TRBJ1-1; D is perhaps TRBD1 (5 bases). Material for sequencing was peripheral blood. The DNA of the CDR3 is TGTGCCAGTAGTAGGGGCAGAATCCTTGAAGCTTTCTTT. Protein sequence: CASSRGRILEAFF.